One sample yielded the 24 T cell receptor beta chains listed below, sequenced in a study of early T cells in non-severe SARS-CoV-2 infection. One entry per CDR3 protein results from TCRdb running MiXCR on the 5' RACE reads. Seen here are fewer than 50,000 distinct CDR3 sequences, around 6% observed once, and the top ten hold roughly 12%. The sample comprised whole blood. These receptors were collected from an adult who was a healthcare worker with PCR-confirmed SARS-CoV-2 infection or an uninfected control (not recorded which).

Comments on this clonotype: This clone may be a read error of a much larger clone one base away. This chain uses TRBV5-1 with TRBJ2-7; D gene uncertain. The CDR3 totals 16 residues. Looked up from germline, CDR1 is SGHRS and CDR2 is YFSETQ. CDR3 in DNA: TGCACCAGCAGCTTGGAGTGGCAGGCCAGTCCCTACGAGCAGTACTTC. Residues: CTSSLEWQASPYEQYF.

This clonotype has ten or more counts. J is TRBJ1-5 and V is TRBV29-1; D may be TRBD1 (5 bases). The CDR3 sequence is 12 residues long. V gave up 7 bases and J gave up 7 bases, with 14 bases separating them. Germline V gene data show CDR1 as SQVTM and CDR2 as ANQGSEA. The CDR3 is CSAGGQGQPQHF. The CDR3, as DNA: TGCAGCGCCGGGGGTCAGGGACAGCCCCAGCATTTT.

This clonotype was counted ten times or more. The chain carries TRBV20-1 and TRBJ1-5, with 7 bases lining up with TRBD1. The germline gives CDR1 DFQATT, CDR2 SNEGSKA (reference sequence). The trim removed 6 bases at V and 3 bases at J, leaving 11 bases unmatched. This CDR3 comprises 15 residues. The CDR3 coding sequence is TGCAGTGCCAAAGACAGGGCCTTAATCAATCAGCCCCAGCATTTT. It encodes CSAKDRALINQPQHF.

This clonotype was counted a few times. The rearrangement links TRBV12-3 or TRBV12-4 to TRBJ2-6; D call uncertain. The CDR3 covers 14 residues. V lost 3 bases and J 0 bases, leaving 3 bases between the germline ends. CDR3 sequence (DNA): TGTGCCAGCAGTTTCGGCTCTGGGGCCAACGTCCTGACTTTC. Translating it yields CASSFGSGANVLTF.

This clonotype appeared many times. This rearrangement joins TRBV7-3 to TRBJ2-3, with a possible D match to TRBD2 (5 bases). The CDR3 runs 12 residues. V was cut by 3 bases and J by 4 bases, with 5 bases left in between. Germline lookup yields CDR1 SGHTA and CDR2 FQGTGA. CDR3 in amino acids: CASSLGADTQYF. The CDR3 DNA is TGTGCCAGCAGCTTGGGAGCAGATACGCAGTATTTT.

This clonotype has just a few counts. The CDR3: CASSSEPQETQYF. DNA for the CDR3: TGTGCCAGCAGTTCGGAGCCCCAGGAGACCCAGTACTTC. The chain employs TRBV6-5 and TRBJ2-5; unclear D gene. Germline V gene data show CDR1 as MNHEY and CDR2 as SVGAGI. The CDR3 length is 13 residues. V was cut by 4 bases and J by 5 bases, with 11 bases left in between.

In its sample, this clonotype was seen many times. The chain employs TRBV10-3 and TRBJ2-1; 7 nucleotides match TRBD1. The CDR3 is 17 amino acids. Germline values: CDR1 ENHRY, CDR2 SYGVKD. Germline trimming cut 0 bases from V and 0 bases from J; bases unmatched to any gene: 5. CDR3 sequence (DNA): TGTGCCATCAGTGAGTCAACGACAGGGAGCTCCTACAATGAGCAGTTCTTC. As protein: CAISESTTGSSYNEQFF.

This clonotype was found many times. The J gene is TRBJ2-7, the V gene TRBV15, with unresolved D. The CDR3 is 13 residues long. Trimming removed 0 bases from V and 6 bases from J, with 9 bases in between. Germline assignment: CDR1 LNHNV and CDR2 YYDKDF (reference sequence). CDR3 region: CATSRDLGGEQYF. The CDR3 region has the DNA TGTGCCACCAGCAGAGACCTCGGTGGCGAGCAGTACTTC.

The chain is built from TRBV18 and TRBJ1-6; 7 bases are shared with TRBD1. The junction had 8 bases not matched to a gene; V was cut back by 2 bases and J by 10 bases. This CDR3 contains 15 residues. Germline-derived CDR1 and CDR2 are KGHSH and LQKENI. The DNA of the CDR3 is TGTGCCAGCTCACCAGCCGACAGGGTACGGTCACCCCTCCACTTT. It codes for CASSPADRVRSPLHF.

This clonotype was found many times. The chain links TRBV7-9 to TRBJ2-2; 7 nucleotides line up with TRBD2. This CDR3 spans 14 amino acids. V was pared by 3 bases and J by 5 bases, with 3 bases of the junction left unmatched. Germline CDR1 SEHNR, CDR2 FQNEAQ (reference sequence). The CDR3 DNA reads TGTGCCAGCAGCTTGTCCGGGAGGACCGGGGAGCTGTTTTTT. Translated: CASSLSGRTGELFF.

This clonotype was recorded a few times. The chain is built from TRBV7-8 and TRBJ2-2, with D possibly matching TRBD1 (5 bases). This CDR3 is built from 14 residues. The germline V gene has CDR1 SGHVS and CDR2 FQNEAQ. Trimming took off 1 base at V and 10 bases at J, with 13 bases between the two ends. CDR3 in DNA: TGTGCCAGCAGCTTAGGAGCAGGGAACCTGGAGCTGTTTTTT. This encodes CASSLGAGNLELFF.

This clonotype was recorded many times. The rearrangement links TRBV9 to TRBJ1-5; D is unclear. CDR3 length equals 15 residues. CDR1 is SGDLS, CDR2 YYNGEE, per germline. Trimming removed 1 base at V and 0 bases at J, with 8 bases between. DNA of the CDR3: TGTGCCAGCAGCGTACCGCCCTATAGCAATCAGCCCCAGCATTTT. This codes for CASSVPPYSNQPQHF.

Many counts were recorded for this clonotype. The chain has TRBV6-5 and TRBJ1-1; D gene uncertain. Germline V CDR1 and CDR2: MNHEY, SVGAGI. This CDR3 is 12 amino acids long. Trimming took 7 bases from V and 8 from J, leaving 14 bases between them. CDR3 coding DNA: TGTGCCAGCAACTCCAACCGGGCCGAAGCTTTCTTT. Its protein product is CASNSNRAEAFF.

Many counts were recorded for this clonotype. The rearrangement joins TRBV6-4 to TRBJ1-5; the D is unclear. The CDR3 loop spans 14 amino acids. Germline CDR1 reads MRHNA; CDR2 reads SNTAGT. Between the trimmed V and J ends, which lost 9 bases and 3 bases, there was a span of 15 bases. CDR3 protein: CARKPSKDNQPQHF. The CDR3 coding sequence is TGTGCCAGAAAGCCAAGCAAGGACAATCAGCCCCAGCATTTT.

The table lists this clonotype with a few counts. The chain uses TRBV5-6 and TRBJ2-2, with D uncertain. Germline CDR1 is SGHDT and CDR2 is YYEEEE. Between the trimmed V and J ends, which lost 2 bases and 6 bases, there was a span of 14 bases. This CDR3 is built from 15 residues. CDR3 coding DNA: TGTGCCAGCAGCTTAGGTTATACGGTTCCCGGGGAGCTGTTTTTT. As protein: CASSLGYTVPGELFF.

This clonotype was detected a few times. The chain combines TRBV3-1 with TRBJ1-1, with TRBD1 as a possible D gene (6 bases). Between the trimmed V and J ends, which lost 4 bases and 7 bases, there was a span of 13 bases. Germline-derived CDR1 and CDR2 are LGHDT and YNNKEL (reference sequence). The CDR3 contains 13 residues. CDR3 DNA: TGTGCCAGCAGCCCACCGGGACAAATTGAAGCTTTCTTT. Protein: CASSPPGQIEAFF.

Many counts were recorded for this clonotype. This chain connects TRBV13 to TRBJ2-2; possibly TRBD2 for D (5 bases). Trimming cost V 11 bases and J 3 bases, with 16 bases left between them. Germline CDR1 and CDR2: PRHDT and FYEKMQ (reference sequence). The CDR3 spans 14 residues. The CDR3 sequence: CAASRETHTGELFF. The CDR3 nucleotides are TGTGCCGCGTCTAGGGAGACCCACACCGGGGAGCTGTTTTTT.

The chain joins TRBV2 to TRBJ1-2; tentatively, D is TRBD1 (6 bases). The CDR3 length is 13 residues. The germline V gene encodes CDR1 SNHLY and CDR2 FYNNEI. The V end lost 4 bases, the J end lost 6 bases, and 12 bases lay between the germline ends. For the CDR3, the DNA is TGTGCCAGCAGTGGGGGGCATACCGATGGCTACACCTTC. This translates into CASSGGHTDGYTF.

CDR3 protein: CASSPPPQGANNEQFF. The CDR3 nucleotides are TGTGCCAGCTCACCACCGCCACAGGGGGCGAACAATGAGCAGTTCTTC. The genes are TRBV18 and TRBJ2-1; 9 bases are a match to TRBD1. The CDR3 is 16 residues long. Germline-derived CDR1 and CDR2 are KGHSH and LQKENI. V lost 0 bases to trimming and J lost 5 bases; unmatched junction nucleotides: 5.

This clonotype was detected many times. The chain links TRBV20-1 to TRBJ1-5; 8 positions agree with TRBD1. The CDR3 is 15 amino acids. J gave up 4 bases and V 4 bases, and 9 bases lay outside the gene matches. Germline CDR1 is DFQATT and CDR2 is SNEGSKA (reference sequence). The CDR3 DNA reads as TGCAGTGCTACCGTCCAGGACAGGGTGAATCAGCCCCAGCATTTT. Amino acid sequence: CSATVQDRVNQPQHF.

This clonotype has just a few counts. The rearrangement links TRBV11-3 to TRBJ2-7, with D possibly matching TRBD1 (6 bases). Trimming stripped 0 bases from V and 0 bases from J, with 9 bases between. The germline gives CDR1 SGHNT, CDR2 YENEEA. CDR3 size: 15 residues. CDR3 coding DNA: TGTGCCAGCAGCTTAGAAACAGGGACCTCCTACGAGCAGTACTTC. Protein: CASSLETGTSYEQYF.

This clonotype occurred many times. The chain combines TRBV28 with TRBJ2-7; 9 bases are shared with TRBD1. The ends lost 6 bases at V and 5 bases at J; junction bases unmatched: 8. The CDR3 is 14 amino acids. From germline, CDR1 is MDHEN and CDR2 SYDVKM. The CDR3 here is CASSPGTGTNEQYF. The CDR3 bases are TGTGCCAGCAGCCCTGGGACAGGGACGAACGAGCAGTACTTC.

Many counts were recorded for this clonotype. CDR3 sequence (DNA): TGCAGTGCTCAAGTCCGGGACAAGCCAAGGGAGCAGTACTTC. Encoded protein: CSAQVRDKPREQYF. The genes are TRBV20-1 and TRBJ2-7; perhaps TRBD1 as D (6 bases). With 5 bases removed from V and 7 bases from J, the gap between germline ends came to 21 bases. This CDR3 contains 14 residues. Germline V CDR1 and CDR2: DFQATT, SNEGSKA (reference sequence).

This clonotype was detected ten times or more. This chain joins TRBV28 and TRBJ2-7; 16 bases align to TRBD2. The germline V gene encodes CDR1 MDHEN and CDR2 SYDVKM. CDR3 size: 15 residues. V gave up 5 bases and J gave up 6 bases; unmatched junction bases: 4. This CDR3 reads CASSGTSGGAREQYF. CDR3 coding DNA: TGTGCCAGCAGTGGGACTAGCGGGGGGGCTCGCGAGCAGTACTTC.